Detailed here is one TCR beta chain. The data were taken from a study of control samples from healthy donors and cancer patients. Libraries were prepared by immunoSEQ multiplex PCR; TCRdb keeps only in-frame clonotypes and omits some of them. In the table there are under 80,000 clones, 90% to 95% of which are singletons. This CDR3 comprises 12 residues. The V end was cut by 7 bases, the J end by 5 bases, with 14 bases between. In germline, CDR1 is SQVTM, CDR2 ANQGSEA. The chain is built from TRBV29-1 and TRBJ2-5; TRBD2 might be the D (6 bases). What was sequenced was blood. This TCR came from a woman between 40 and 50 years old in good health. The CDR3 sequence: CSGWRARETQYF. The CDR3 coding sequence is TGCAGCGGGTGGAGGGCCCGGGAGACCCAGTACTTC.